This is a list of T cell receptor beta chains from one sample in a study of blood T cells in healthy people across ages. MiXCR, applied by TCRdb to the 5' RACE reads, yields one record per CDR3 protein. The profile shows roughly 720,000 distinct CDR3 sequences, approximately 55% of them singletons. Sequenced material: blood. Receptor source: a man older than 75 in good health. The CDR3 runs from the conserved cysteine through the conserved F or W. A D gene is named only where the DNA matches it firmly. Expanded clones get a size class; other rows say once, few or many, or leave the size out.

j_call d_call v_call clone_size cdr3_aa cdr3_nt
TRBJ2-1 . TRBV11-2 . CASSWRWTTSFYNEQFF TGTGCCAGCAGCTGGAGGTGGACTACTTCTTTTTACAATGAGCAGTTCTTC
TRBJ1-5 . TRBV9 once CASSVAGARGREGNQPQHF TGTGCCAGCAGCGTAGCCGGAGCCCGGGGGCGCGAGGGCAATCAGCCCCAGCATTTT
TRBJ2-5 . TRBV27 . CASSLSGYQETQYF TGTGCCAGCAGTTTATCTGGCTACCAAGAGACCCAGTACTTC
TRBJ2-7 TRBD2 TRBV20-1 once CGAKDRPSGSEQYF TGCGGTGCTAAGGATAGGCCTAGCGGATCCGAGCAGTACTTC
TRBJ2-7 . TRBV5-1 few CASRVMGGSTYEQYF TGCGCCAGCAGGGTTATGGGCGGTTCTACCTACGAGCAGTACTTC
TRBJ2-5 . TRBV5-4 . CASSPELVQETQYF TGTGCCAGCAGCCCCGAGCTGGTGCAAGAGACCCAGTACTTC
TRBJ1-2 . TRBV12-5 . CASGLVQWAAGSYTF TGTGCTAGTGGTTTGGTACAATGGGCGGCTGGAAGCTACACCTTC
TRBJ1-5 . TRBV30 . CAWSDRQGYQPQHF TGTGCCTGGAGTGATCGCCAGGGGTATCAGCCCCAGCATTTT
TRBJ2-2 TRBD2 TRBV29-1 . CSVAGTATGELFF TGCAGCGTAGCGGGGACGGCCACCGGGGAGCTGTTTTTT
TRBJ2-1 . TRBV29-1 . CSVQKVTRPLEQFF TGCAGCGTCCAGAAGGTTACCCGCCCTCTGGAGCAGTTCTTC
TRBJ1-2 . TRBV6-6 few CASSSDAADRGYTF TGTGCCAGCAGTTCCGATGCGGCTGACCGGGGCTACACCTTC
TRBJ2-5 TRBD2 TRBV2 few CASSLSGSGDEQYF TGTGCCAGCAGTCTTAGCGGGTCGGGGGATGAGCAGTACTTC
TRBJ2-7 . TRBV10-3 few CAITMGASSYEQYF TGTGCCATCACTATGGGGGCCAGCTCCTACGAGCAGTACTTC
TRBJ2-1 . TRBV5-1 . CASSLGVLSSSYNEQFF TGCGCCAGCAGCTTGGGGGTCCTCTCGAGCTCCTACAATGAGCAGTTCTTC
TRBJ2-5 . TRBV29-1 few CSVVRGGQETQYF TGCAGCGTTGTAAGGGGAGGCCAAGAGACCCAGTACTTC
TRBJ1-1 . TRBV27 . CASSLRGARTEAFF TGTGCCAGCAGTTTACGGGGGGCGCGCACTGAAGCTTTCTTT
TRBJ2-7 TRBD1 TRBV12-3/TRBV12-4 few CASSRLTGYEQYF TGTGCCAGCAGCCGACTGACAGGGTACGAGCAGTACTTC
TRBJ2-6 TRBD1 TRBV6-5 . CASSYAGTGRGNVLTF TGTGCCAGCAGTTACGCCGGGACAGGTCGGGGCAACGTCCTGACTTTC